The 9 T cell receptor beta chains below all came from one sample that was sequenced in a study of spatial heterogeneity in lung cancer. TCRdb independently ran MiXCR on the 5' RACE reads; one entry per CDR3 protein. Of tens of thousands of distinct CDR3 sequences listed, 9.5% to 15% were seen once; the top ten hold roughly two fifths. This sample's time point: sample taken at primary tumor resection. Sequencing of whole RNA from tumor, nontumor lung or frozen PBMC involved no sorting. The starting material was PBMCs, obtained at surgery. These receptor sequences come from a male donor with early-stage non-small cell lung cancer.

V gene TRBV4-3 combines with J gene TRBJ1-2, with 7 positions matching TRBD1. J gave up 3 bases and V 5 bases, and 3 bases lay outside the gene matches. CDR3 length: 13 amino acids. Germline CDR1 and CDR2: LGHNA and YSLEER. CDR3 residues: CASSRDSHYGYTF. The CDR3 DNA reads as TGCGCCAGCAGCAGGGACAGCCACTATGGCTACACCTTC.

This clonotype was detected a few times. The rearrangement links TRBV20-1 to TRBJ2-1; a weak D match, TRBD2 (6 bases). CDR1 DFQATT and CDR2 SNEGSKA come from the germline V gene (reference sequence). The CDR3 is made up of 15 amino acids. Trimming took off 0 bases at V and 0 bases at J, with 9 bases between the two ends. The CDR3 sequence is CSARDGGSSYNEQFF. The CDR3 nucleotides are TGCAGTGCTAGAGATGGGGGGAGCTCCTACAATGAGCAGTTCTTC.

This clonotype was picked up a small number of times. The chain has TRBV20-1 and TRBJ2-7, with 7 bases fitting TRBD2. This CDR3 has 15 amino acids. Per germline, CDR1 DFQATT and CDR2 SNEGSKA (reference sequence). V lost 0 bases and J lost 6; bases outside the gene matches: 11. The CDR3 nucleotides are TGCAGTGCTAGAGATACCACTAGCGTAAAACCCGAGCAGTACTTC. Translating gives CSARDTTSVKPEQYF.

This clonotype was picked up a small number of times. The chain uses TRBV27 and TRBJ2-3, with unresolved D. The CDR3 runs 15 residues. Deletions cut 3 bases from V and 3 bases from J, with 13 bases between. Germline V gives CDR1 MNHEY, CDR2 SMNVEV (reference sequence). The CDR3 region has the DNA TGTGCCAGCAGTTTCTACGTGGGTCTAACAGATACGCAGTATTTT. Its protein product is CASSFYVGLTDTQYF.

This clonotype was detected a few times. The CDR3 loop reads CSARDVGRGNQPQHF. As DNA, the CDR3 is TGCAGTGCTAGAGATGTTGGCAGGGGCAATCAGCCCCAGCATTTT. The chain uses TRBV20-1 and TRBJ1-5, with D maybe TRBD1 (5 bases). CDR3 length equals 15 residues. Germline V gives CDR1 DFQATT, CDR2 SNEGSKA (reference sequence). Trimming took 0 bases from V and 2 from J, leaving 11 bases between them.

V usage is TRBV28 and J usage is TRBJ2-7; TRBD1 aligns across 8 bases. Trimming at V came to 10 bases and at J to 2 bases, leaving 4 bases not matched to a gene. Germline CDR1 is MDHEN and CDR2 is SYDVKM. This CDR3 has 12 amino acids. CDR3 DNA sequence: TGTGCCACCGCGGGACAGGCCTACGAGCAGTACTTC. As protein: CATAGQAYEQYF.

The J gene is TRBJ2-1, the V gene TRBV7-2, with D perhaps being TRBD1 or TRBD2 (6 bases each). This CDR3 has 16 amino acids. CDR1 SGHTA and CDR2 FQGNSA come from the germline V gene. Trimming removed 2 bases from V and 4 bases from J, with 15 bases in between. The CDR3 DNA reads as TGTGCCAGCAGCTTATCGAGGGGGGTGGCTTACAATGAGCAGTTCTTC. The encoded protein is CASSLSRGVAYNEQFF.

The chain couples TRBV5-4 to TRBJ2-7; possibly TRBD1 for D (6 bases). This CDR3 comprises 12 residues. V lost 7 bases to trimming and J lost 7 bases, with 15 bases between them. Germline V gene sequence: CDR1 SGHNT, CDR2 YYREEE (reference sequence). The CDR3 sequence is CASSKIGGEQYF. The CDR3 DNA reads TGTGCCAGCTCGAAAATAGGGGGAGAGCAGTACTTC.

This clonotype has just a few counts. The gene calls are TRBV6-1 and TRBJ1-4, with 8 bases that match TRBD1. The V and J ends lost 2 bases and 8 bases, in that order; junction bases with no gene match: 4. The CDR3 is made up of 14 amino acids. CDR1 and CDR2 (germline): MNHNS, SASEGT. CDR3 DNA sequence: TGTGCCAGCAGTGAAACAGGGGGAAAAGAAAAACTGTTTTTT. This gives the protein CASSETGGKEKLFF.